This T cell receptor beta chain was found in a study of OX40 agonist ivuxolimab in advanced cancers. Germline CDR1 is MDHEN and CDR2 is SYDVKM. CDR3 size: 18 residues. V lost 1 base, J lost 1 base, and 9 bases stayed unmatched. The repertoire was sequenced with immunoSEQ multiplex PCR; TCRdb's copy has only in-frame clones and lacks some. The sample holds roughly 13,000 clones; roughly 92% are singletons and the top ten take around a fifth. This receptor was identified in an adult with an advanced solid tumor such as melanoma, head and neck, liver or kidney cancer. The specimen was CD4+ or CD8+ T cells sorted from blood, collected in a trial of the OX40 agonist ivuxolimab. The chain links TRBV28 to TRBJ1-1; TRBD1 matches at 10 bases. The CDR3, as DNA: TGTGCCAGCAGTTTATCCCAGGGACAGGGGTTAACGAACACTGAAGCTTTCTTT. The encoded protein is CASSLSQGQGLTNTEAFF.